This TCR beta chain was captured by sequencing in a study of control samples from healthy donors and cancer patients. The table came from immunoSEQ multiplex PCR; TCRdb's copy has only in-frame clones and leaves some out. This table holds some 140,000 clones, approximately 90% found once. Per the germline V gene, CDR1 is SGDLS and CDR2 is YYNGEE. With 0 bases clipped from V and 1 base from J, the junction kept 11 bases outside the gene matches. The CDR3 extends over 18 amino acids. The chain recombines TRBV9 with TRBJ2-3, with 7 positions matching TRBD2. This receptor was identified in a woman in her 30s in good health. Sequenced material: blood. The CDR3 nucleotides read TGTGCCAGCAGCGTAGCAGGCCTAGCGGATCTAGGCACAGATACGCAGTATTTT. Protein sequence: CASSVAGLADLGTDTQYF.